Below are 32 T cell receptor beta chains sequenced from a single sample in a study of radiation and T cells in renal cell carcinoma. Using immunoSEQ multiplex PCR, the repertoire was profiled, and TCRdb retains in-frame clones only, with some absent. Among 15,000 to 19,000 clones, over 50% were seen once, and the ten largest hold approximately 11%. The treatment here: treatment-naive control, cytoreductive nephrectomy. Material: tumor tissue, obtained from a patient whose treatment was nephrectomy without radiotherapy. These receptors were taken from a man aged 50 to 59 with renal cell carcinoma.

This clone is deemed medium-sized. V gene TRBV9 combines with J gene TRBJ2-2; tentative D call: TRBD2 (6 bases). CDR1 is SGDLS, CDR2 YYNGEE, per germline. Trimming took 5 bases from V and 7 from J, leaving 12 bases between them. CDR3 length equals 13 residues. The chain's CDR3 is CASSAGGVGELFF. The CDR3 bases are TGTGCCAGCAGTGCCGGAGGGGTCGGGGAGCTGTTTTTT.

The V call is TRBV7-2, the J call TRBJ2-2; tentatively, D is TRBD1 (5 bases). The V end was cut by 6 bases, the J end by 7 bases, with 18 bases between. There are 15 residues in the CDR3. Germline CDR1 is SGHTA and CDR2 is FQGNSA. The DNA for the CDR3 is TGTGCCAGCAGTAAACGTACAGGCTTTAGCGGGGAGCTGTTTTTT. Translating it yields CASSKRTGFSGELFF.

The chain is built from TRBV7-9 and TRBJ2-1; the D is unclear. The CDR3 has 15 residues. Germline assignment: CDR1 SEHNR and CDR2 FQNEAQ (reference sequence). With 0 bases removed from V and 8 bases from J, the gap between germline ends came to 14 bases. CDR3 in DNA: TGTGCCAGCAGCTTAGCCTCCAGTGTTGCGTATGAGCAGTTCTTC. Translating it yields CASSLASSVAYEQFF. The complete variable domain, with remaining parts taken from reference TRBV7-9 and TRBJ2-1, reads DTGVSQNPRHKITKRGQNVTFRCDPISEHNRLYWYRQTLGQGPEFLTYFQNEAQLEKSRLLSDRFSAERPKGSFSTLEIQRTEQGDSAMYLCASSLASSVAYEQFFGPGTRLTVL.

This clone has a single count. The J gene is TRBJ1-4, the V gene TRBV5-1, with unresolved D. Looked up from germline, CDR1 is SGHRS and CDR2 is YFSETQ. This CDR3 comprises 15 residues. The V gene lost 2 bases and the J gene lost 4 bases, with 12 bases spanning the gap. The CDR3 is CASSFATAFNEKLFF. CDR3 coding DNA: TGCGCCAGCAGCTTTGCGACCGCTTTTAATGAAAAACTGTTTTTT.

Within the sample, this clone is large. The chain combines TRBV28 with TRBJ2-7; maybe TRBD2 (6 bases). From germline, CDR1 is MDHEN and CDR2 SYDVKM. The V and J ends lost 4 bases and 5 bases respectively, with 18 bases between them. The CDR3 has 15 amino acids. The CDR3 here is CASSSVGAGTDEQYF. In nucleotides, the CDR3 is TGTGCCAGCAGTTCCGTCGGCGCGGGAACCGACGAGCAGTACTTC.

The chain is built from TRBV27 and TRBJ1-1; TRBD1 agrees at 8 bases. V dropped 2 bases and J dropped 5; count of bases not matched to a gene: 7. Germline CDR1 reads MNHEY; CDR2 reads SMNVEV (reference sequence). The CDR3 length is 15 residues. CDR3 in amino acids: CASSLEAGGMTEAFF. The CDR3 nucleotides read TGTGCCAGCAGTTTAGAAGCAGGGGGCATGACTGAAGCTTTCTTT.

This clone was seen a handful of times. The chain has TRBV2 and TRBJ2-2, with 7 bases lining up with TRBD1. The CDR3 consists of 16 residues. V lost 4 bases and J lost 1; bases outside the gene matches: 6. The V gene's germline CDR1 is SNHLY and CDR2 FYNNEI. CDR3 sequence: CASSGDRDRNTGELFF. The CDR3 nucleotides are TGTGCCAGCAGTGGCGACCGGGACAGGAACACCGGGGAGCTGTTTTTT.

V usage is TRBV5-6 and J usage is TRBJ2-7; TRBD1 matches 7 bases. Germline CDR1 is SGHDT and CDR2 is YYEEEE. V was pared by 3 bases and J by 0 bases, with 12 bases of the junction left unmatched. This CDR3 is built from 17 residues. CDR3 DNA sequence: TGTGCCAGCAGCTCGGTCCGGACAGGTGAGAGCTCCTACGAGCAGTACTTC. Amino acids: CASSSVRTGESSYEQYF.

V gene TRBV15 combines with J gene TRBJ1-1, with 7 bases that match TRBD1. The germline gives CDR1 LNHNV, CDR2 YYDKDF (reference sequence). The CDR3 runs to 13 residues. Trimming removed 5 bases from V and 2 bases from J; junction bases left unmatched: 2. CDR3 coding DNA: TGTGCCACCAGCTACAGGGGTAACACTGAAGCTTTCTTT. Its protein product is CATSYRGNTEAFF. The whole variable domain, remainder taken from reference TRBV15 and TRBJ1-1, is DAMVIQNPRYQVTQFGKPVTLSCSQTLNHNVMYWYQQKSSQAPKLLFHYYDKDFNNEADTPDNFQSRRPNTSFCFLDIRSPGLGDTAMYLCATSYRGNTEAFFGQGTRLTVV.

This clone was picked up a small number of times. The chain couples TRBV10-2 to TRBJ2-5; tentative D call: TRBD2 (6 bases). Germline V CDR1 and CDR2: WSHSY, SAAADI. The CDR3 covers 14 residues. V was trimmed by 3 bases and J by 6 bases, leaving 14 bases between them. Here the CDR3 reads CASSDLAGTQTQYF. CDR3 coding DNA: TGCGCCAGCAGTGACCTTGCGGGGACGCAGACCCAGTACTTC.

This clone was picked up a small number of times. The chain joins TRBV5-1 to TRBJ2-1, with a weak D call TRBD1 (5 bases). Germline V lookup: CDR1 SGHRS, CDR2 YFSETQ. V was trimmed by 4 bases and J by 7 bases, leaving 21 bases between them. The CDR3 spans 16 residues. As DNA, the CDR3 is TGCGCCAGCAGCCACCAGATTAGGACACCGCAGAATGAGCAGTTCTTC. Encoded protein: CASSHQIRTPQNEQFF.

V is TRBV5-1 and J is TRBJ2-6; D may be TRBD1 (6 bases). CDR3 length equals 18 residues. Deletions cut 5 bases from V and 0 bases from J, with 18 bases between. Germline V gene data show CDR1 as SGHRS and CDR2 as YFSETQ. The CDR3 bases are TGCGCCAGCAGAGACACCGGGACACCGATCTCTGGGGCCAACGTCCTGACTTTC. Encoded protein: CASRDTGTPISGANVLTF.

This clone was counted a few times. The CDR3 nucleotides are TGTGCCAGCACCCTGACAGGAGTCGGAGGTAGGAATGAAAAACTGTTTTTT. Its protein is CASTLTGVGGRNEKLFF. The rearrangement joins TRBV28 to TRBJ1-4, with D maybe TRBD1 (6 bases). Germline loops: CDR1 MDHEN, CDR2 SYDVKM. V lost 7 bases and J 5 bases, leaving 23 bases between the germline ends. The CDR3 extends over 17 amino acids.

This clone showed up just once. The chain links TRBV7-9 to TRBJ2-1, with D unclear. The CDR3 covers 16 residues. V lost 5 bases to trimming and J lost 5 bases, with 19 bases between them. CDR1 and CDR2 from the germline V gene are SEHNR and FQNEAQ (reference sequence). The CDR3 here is CASSKLGQTIDNEQFF. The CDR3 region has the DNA TGTGCCAGCAGCAAGCTCGGGCAGACCATCGACAATGAGCAGTTCTTC.

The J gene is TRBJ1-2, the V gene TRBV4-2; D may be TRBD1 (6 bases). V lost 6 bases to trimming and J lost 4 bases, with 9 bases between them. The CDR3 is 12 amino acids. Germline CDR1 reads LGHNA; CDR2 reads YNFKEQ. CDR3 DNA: TGTGCCAGCAGAAGGGGGACCTATGGCTACACCTTC. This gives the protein CASRRGTYGYTF.

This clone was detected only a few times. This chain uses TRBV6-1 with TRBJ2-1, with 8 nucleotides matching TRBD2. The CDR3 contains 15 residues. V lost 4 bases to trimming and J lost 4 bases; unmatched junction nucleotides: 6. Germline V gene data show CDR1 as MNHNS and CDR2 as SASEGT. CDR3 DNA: TGTGCCAGCAGTGTTGTACTAGCGGATTACAATGAGCAGTTCTTC. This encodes CASSVVLADYNEQFF.

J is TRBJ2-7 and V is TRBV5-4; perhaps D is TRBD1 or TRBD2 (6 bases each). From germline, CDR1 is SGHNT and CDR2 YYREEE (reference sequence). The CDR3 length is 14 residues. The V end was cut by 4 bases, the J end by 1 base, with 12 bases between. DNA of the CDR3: TGTGCCAGCAGCCCCGAGGGGGGTTCCTACGAGCAGTACTTC. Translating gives CASSPEGGSYEQYF.

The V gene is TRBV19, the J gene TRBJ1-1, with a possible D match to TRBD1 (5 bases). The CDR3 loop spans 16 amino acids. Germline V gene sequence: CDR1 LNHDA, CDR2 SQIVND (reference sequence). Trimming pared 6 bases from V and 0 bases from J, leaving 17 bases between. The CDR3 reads CASSRARVPMNTEAFF. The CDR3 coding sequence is TGTGCCAGTAGCCGTGCCAGGGTCCCCATGAACACTGAAGCTTTCTTT.

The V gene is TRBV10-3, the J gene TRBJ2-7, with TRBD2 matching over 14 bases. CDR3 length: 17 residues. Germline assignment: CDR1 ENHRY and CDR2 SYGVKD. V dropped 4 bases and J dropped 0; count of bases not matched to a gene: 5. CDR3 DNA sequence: TGTGCCATCAGTGGGGGACTAGCGGGAGCCCCCTCCTACGAGCAGTACTTC. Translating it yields CAISGGLAGAPSYEQYF.

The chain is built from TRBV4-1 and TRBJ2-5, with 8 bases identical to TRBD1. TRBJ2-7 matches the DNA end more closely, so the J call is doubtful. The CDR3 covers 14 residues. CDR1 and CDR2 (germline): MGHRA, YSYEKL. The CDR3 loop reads CASSQEDRGNEQYF. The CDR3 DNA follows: TGCGCCAGCAGCCAAGAAGACAGGGGCAACGAGCAGTACTTC.

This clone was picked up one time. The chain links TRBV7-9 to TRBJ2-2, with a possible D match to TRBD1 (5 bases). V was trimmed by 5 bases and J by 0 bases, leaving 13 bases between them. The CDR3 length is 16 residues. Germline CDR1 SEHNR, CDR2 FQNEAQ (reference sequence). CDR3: CASSENRRTNTGELFF. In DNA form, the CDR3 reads TGTGCCAGCAGCGAAAACAGGAGAACGAACACCGGGGAGCTGTTTTTT.

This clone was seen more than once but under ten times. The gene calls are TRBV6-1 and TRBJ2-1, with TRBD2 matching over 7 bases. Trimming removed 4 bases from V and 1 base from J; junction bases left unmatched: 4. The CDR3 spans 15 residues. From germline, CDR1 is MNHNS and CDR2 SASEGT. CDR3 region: CASSGPSGSYNEQFF. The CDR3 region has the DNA TGTGCCAGCAGTGGACCTAGCGGTTCCTACAATGAGCAGTTCTTC.

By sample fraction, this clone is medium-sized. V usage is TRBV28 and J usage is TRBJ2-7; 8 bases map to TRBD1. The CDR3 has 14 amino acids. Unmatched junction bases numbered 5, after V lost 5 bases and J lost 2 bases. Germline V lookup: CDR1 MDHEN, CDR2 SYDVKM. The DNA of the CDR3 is TGTGCCAGCAGTCCCACGGACAGGGCCTACGAGCAGTACTTC. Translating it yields CASSPTDRAYEQYF.

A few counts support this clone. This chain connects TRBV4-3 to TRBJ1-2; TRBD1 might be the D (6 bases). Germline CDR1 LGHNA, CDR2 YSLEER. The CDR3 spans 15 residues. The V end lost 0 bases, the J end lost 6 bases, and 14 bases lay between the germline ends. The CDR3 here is CASSQDQWGANGYTF. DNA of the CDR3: TGCGCCAGCAGCCAAGATCAGTGGGGGGCGAATGGCTACACCTTC.

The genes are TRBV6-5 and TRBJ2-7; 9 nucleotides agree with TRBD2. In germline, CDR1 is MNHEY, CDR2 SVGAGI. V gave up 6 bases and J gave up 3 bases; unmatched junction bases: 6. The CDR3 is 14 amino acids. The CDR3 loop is CASSQREVGYEQYF. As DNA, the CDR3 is TGTGCCAGCAGCCAGCGGGAGGTGGGCTACGAGCAGTACTTC.

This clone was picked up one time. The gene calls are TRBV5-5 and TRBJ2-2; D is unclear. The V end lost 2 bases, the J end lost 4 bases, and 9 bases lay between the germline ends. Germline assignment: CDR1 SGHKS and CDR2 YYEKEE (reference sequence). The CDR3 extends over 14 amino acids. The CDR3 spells CASSFKRFTGELFF. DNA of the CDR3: TGTGCCAGCAGCTTCAAGAGGTTCACCGGGGAGCTGTTTTTT.

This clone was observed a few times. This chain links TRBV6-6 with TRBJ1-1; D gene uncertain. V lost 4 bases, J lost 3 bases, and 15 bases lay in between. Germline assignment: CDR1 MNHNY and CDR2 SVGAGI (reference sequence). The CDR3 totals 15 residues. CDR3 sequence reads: CASSSPGIGDTEAFF. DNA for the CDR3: TGTGCCAGCAGTTCGCCGGGCATTGGGGACACTGAAGCTTTCTTT.

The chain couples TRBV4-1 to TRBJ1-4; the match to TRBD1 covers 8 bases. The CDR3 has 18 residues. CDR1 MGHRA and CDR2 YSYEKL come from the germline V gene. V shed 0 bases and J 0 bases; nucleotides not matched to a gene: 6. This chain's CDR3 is CASSQERQGIATNEKLFF. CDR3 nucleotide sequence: TGCGCCAGCAGCCAAGAGAGACAGGGGATTGCAACTAATGAAAAACTGTTTTTT.

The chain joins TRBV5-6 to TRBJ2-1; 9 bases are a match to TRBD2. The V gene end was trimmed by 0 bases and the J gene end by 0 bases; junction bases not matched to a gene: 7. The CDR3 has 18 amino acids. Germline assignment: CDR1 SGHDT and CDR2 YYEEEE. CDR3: CASSLGLAGISSYNEQFF. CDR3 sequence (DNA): TGTGCCAGCAGCTTGGGTCTAGCGGGGATCAGCTCCTACAATGAGCAGTTCTTC.

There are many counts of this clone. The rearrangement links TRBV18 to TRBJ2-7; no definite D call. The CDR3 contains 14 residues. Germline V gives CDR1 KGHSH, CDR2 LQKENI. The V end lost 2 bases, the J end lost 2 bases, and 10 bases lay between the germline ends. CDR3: CASSPGIPAYEQYF. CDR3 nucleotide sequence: TGTGCCAGCTCACCAGGGATCCCCGCCTACGAGCAGTACTTC.

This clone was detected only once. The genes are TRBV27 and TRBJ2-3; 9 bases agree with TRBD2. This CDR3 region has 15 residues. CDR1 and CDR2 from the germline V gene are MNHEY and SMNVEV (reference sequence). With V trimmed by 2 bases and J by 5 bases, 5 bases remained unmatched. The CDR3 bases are TGTGCCAGCAGTTTAGGACTAGCGTACCTAGATACGCAGTATTTT. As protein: CASSLGLAYLDTQYF.

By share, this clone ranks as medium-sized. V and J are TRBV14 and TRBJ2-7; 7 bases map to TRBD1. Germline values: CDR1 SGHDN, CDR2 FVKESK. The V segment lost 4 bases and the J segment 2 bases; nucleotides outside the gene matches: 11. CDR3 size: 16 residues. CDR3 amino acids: CASSLARGMSTYEQYF. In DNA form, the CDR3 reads TGTGCCAGCAGCCTCGCCAGGGGGATGAGCACCTACGAGCAGTACTTC.